This entry lists 18 T cell receptor beta chains sequenced from one sample in a study of blood T cell repertoires in COVID-19. Produced via immunoSEQ multiplex PCR; TCRdb's table is partial and in-frame only. The sample has approximately 220,000 clones; more than 85% are singletons. Material for sequencing was peripheral blood. All receptors derive from a man aged 40-50 years with acute or convalescent COVID-19.

This chain's CDR3 is CASSHRTARVTNEKLFF. The CDR3 DNA reads as TGTGCCAGCAGCCATCGGACAGCCCGAGTCACTAATGAAAAACTGTTTTTT. The chain recombines TRBV7-8 with TRBJ1-4; perhaps TRBD1 as D (6 bases). V was pared by 5 bases and J by 2 bases, with 18 bases between. This CDR3 has 17 amino acids. The germline V gene encodes CDR1 SGHVS and CDR2 FQNEAQ.

This chain links TRBV25-1 with TRBJ1-4, with a possible D match to TRBD1 (5 bases). Trimming removed 6 bases at V and 6 bases at J, with 11 bases between. Germline V gene lookup returns CDR1 MGHDK and CDR2 SYGVNS. There are 13 residues in the CDR3. CDR3 amino acids: CASSPDSYEKLFF. The CDR3 region has the DNA TGTGCCAGCAGCCCTGACAGTTATGAAAAACTGTTTTTT.

The chain is built from TRBV18 and TRBJ2-1; 16 bases line up with TRBD2. The germline gives CDR1 KGHSH, CDR2 LQKENI. This CDR3 spans 18 amino acids. V lost 3 bases and J lost 4; bases outside the gene matches: 6. CDR3 DNA: TGTGCCAGCTCACCGCCGGGACTAGCGGGAGGGACATACAATGAGCAGTTCTTC. It is translated as CASSPPGLAGGTYNEQFF.

J is TRBJ1-4 and V is TRBV9, with 7 positions matching TRBD1. The germline gives CDR1 SGDLS, CDR2 YYNGEE. V lost 4 bases and J lost 0; bases outside the gene matches: 9. This CDR3 has 17 amino acids. In nucleotides, the CDR3 is TGTGCCAGCAGCCCCCAGGGGGATGGGGCAACTAATGAAAAACTGTTTTTT. Translated: CASSPQGDGATNEKLFF. Looking up the rest from reference TRBV9 and TRBJ1-4 gives the full variable domain: DSGVTQTPKHLITATGQRVTLRCSPRSGDLSVYWYQQSLDQGLQFLIQYYNGEERAKGNILERFSAQQFPDLHSELNLSSLELGDSALYFCASSPQGDGATNEKLFFGSGTQLSVL.

This chain links TRBV5-4 with TRBJ2-3, with 10 bases matching TRBD2. The V gene end was trimmed by 6 bases and the J gene end by 0 bases; junction bases not matched to a gene: 13. Germline CDR1 is SGHNT and CDR2 is YYREEE (reference sequence). This CDR3 has 18 amino acids. CDR3 sequence reads: CASNIATSGDTSTDTQYF. DNA of the CDR3: TGTGCCAGCAACATCGCTACTAGCGGGGACACTAGCACAGATACGCAGTATTTT. Combining the CDR3 with reference TRBV5-4 and TRBJ2-3 gives the whole variable domain ETGVTQSPTHLIKTRGQQVTLRCSSQSGHNTVSWYQQALGQGPQFIFQYYREEENGRGNFPPRFSGLQFPNYSSELNVNALELDDSALYLCASNIATSGDTSTDTQYFGPGTRLTVL.

The CDR3: CASSHASGTYNEQFF. The CDR3 bases are TGTGCCAGCAGCCATGCTAGCGGGACCTACAATGAGCAGTTCTTC. The chain has TRBV4-2 and TRBJ2-1, with 9 nucleotides matching TRBD2. Per germline, CDR1 LGHNA and CDR2 YNFKEQ. V gave up 3 bases and J gave up 2 bases; unmatched junction bases: 2. CDR3 size: 15 residues.

This clone was observed a handful of times. The rearrangement uses TRBV7-2 and TRBJ2-1; 10 nucleotides agree with TRBD1. CDR1 and CDR2 from the germline V gene are SGHTA and FQGNSA. Unmatched junction bases numbered 9, after V lost 4 bases and J lost 6 bases. The CDR3 is made up of 16 amino acids. In DNA, the CDR3 is TGTGCCAGCAGCTCGACGCCGGGACAGGGGAGCAATGAGCAGTTCTTC. Translating gives CASSSTPGQGSNEQFF.

The CDR3 coding sequence is TGTGCCTGGGGGGTACGAGGTTACTATGGCTACACCTTC. This gives the protein CAWGVRGYYGYTF. The chain uses TRBV30 and TRBJ1-2; D unclear. Germline V gene lookup returns CDR1 GTSNPN and CDR2 SVGIG (reference sequence). Trimming removed 5 bases from V and 3 bases from J, with 13 bases in between. CDR3 length equals 13 residues. Drawing the rest from reference TRBV30 and TRBJ1-2, the complete variable domain is SQTIHQWPATLVQPVGSPLSLECTVEGTSNPNLYWYRQAAGRGLQLLFYSVGIGQISSEVPQNLSASRPQDRQFILSSKKLLLSDSGFYLCAWGVRGYYGYTFGSGTRLTVV.

This chain connects TRBV11-2 to TRBJ1-2, with D maybe TRBD1 (5 bases). Germline CDR1 and CDR2: SGHAT and FQNNGV. The CDR3 has 16 residues. Trimming pared 0 bases from V and 4 bases from J, leaving 15 bases between. The CDR3 region is CASSLEGTGLSYGYTF. In nucleotides, the CDR3 is TGTGCCAGCAGCTTAGAAGGGACGGGACTGTCCTATGGCTACACCTTC.

The chain uses TRBV10-2 and TRBJ1-5; 9 nucleotides line up with TRBD1. In germline, CDR1 is WSHSY, CDR2 SAAADI. The V gene end was trimmed by 2 bases and the J gene end by 6 bases; junction bases not matched to a gene: 5. This CDR3 is built from 15 residues. CDR3 sequence (DNA): TGCGCCAGCAGTGAGACAGGGGGCTCGGTTCAGCCCCAGCATTTT. As protein: CASSETGGSVQPQHF.

The chain has TRBV30 and TRBJ2-6; D ambiguous. CDR3 size: 13 residues. The V and J ends lost 3 bases and 3 bases respectively, with 6 bases between them. The V gene's germline CDR1 is GTSNPN and CDR2 SVGIG (reference sequence). The CDR3 DNA reads as TGTGCCTGGAGCGGGTATGGGGCCAACGTCCTGACTTTC. It specifies CAWSGYGANVLTF.

The chain carries TRBV19 and TRBJ2-3; D is unclear. CDR1 is LNHDA, CDR2 SQIVND, per germline (reference sequence). The CDR3 extends over 16 amino acids. Trimming stripped 1 base from V and 0 bases from J, with 11 bases between. In DNA, the CDR3 is TGTGCCAGTAGTATAGTATTCGGCAGGAGCACAGATACGCAGTATTTT. Translated: CASSIVFGRSTDTQYF.

This chain links TRBV5-1 with TRBJ2-3; perhaps TRBD1 as D (6 bases). The germline V gene encodes CDR1 SGHRS and CDR2 YFSETQ. There are 16 residues in the CDR3. V lost 4 bases, J lost 2 bases, and 17 bases lay in between. The CDR3 region has the DNA TGCGCCAGCAGCACTGGCTGGGACACCGACACAGATACGCAGTATTTT. Residues: CASSTGWDTDTDTQYF.

This clone was detected once. This chain uses TRBV3-1 (or the pseudogene TRBV3-2) with TRBJ2-3; 8 bases match TRBD2. From germline, CDR1 is LGHDT and CDR2 YNNKEL (reference sequence). Unmatched junction bases numbered 2, after V lost 0 bases and J lost 0 bases. The CDR3 is made up of 16 amino acids. CDR3 nucleotide sequence: TGTGCCAGCAGCCAAGATGCGGGGGGAAGCACAGATACGCAGTATTTT. Translated, it gives CASSQDAGGSTDTQYF.

The chain couples TRBV29-1 to TRBJ2-7; D gene uncertain. The V gene lost 4 bases and the J gene lost 5 bases, with 9 bases spanning the gap. Germline assignment: CDR1 SQVTM and CDR2 ANQGSEA. CDR3 length: 11 residues. CDR3 residues: CSVAGVDEQYF. The DNA of the CDR3 is TGCAGCGTTGCCGGAGTAGACGAGCAGTACTTC.

The chain recombines TRBV19 with TRBJ2-1; 7 bases fit TRBD2. V shed 6 bases, J shed 3 bases, and the junction held 8 bases outside the gene matches. CDR3 size: 15 residues. Germline-derived CDR1 and CDR2 are LNHDA and SQIVND (reference sequence). This chain's CDR3 is CASSHFGGVYNEQFF. The CDR3 bases are TGTGCCAGTAGCCATTTTGGGGGGGTCTACAATGAGCAGTTCTTC.

The chain carries TRBV21-1 and TRBJ1-1; TRBD1, the D gene given by the table, was not confirmed from the DNA. TRBV21-1 is flagged as a pseudogene. The CDR3 is 16 amino acids. CDR3 amino acids: CASSNRDRGRVTEAFF. The CDR3 bases are TGTGCCAGCAGCAACCGGGACAGGGGGCGGGTCACTGAAGCTTTCTTT.

The rearrangement joins TRBV20-1 to TRBJ1-3; 11 nucleotides agree with TRBD1. The CDR3 contains 13 residues. J lost 9 bases, V lost 3 bases, and 4 bases had no gene match. Germline CDR1 is DFQATT and CDR2 is SNEGSKA (reference sequence). The CDR3: CSASGQGAVTIYF. Written as DNA, the CDR3 is TGCAGTGCTAGTGGACAGGGGGCTGTCACCATATATTTT.